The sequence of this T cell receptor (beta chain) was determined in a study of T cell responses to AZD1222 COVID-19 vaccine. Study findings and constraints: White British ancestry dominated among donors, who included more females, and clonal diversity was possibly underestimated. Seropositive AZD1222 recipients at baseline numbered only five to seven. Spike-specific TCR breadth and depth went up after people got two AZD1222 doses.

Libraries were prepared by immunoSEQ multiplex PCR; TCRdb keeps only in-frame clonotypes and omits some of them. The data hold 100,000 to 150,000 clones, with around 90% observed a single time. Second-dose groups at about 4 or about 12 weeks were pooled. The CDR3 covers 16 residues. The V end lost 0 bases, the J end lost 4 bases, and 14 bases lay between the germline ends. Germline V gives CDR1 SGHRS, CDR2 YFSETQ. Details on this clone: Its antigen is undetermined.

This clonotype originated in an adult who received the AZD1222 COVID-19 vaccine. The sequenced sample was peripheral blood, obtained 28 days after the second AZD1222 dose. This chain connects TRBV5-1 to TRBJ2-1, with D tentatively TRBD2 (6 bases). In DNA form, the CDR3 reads TGCGCCAGCAGCTTGGAGGGGTTAGCGGAGTACAATGAGCAGTTCTTC. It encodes CASSLEGLAEYNEQFF.